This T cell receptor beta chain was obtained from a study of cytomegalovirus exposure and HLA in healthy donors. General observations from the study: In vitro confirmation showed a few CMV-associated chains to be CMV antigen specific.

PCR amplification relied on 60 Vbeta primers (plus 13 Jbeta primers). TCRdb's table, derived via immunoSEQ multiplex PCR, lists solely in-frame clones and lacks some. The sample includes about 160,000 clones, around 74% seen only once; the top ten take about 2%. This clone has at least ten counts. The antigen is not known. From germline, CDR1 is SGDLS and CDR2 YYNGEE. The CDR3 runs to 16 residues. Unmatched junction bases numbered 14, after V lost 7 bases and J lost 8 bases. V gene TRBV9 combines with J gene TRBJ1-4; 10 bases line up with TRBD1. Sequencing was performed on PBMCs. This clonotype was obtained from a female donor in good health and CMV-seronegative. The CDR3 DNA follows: TGTGCCAGCGCTACAGGTATCGGGACAGGGGAGGAAAAACTGTTTTTT. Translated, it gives CASATGIGTGEEKLFF.